One and the same sample provided the 5 T cell receptor beta chains below, sequenced in a study of T cells after yellow fever vaccination. MiXCR, run by TCRdb on the 5' RACE reads, gives a single entry per CDR3 protein. Here the sample spans around 590,000 distinct CDR3 sequences, 10% to 15% being singletons. Sequencing used PBMCs, obtained on the day of the yellow fever booster vaccination. The receptors were sampled from a man aged 30 to 45 who received the YFV17D yellow fever vaccine.

The CDR3 bases are TGTGCCAGCAGCTCCTCCGGGACTAGCGGGAGGGGCTCCTACAATGAGCAGTTCTTC. Translation: CASSSSGTSGRGSYNEQFF. The V and J genes are TRBV5-6 and TRBJ2-1, with 16 bases aligning to TRBD2. Germline V CDR1 and CDR2: SGHDT, YYEEEE. The CDR3 sequence is 19 residues long. After removal of 3 bases from V and 0 bases from J, the junction contained 6 bases not matched to a gene.

This clonotype appeared a few times. J is TRBJ1-5 and V is TRBV28; possibly TRBD1 for D (5 bases). This CDR3 has 16 amino acids. Germline lookup yields CDR1 MDHEN and CDR2 SYDVKM. V was clipped by 4 bases and J by 7 bases, with 20 bases between them. CDR3 coding DNA: TGTGCCAGCAGTTCAATCGGGACCCAGGAGGGGCAGCCCCAGCATTTT. Translating gives CASSSIGTQEGQPQHF. Together with reference TRBV28 and TRBJ1-5, the CDR3 gives the full variable domain: DVKVTQSSRYLVKRTGEKVFLECVQDMDHENMFWYRQDPGLGLRLIYFSYDVKMKEKGDIPEGYSVSREKKERFSLILESASTNQTSMYLCASSSIGTQEGQPQHFGDGTRLSIL.

The chain has TRBV20-1 and TRBJ2-1; tentative D call: TRBD1 (5 bases). From germline, CDR1 is DFQATT and CDR2 SNEGSKA (reference sequence). Trimming stripped 3 bases from V and 8 bases from J, with 17 bases between. This CDR3 is 14 amino acids long. CDR3 sequence: CSASPGSSTHEQFF. CDR3 DNA: TGCAGTGCTAGTCCAGGGTCATCTACCCATGAGCAGTTCTTC.

J is TRBJ2-1 and V is TRBV6-5, with 13 bases lining up with TRBD2. CDR1 is MNHEY, CDR2 SVGAGI, per germline. V lost 4 bases, J lost 9 bases, and 6 bases stayed unmatched. The CDR3 sequence is 15 residues long. The CDR3: CASSSPGLAGVEQFF. In DNA, the CDR3 is TGTGCCAGCAGTTCCCCCGGACTAGCGGGAGTTGAGCAGTTCTTC.

The chain joins TRBV19 to TRBJ1-1, with TRBD1 identical over 9 bases. The CDR3 totals 14 residues. Germline CDR1 and CDR2: LNHDA and SQIVND (reference sequence). With V trimmed by 6 bases and J by 5 bases, 7 bases remained unmatched. DNA of the CDR3: TGTGCCAGTAGCTCGGGACAGGGTCGGACTGAAGCTTTCTTT. This sequence encodes CASSSGQGRTEAFF.